These 13 T cell receptor beta chains were all obtained from the same sample, sequenced in a study of radiation and T cells in renal cell carcinoma. Time point of the sample: blood 4 weeks post-SBRT, at nephrectomy. Treatment in this sample: 15 Gy SBRT to primary tumor, nephrectomy 4 weeks later. Sequencing used immunoSEQ multiplex PCR; TCRdb keeps in-frame clones, though not all of them. In the table there are over 85,000 clones, around 85% of which are singletons. The sequencing here drew on blood, taken from a patient whose treatment included radiotherapy and nephrectomy. The receptors derive from a man between 45 and 60 years old with renal cell carcinoma.

The rearrangement joins TRBV6-5 to TRBJ1-6, with TRBD1 matching 9 bases. CDR1 MNHEY and CDR2 SVGAGI come from the germline V gene. The CDR3 spans 15 residues. Germline trimming cut 3 bases from V and 9 bases from J; bases unmatched to any gene: 6. DNA of the CDR3: TGTGCCAGCAGTTATGAACAGGGGGCGGCTTCACCCCTCCACTTT. It is translated as CASSYEQGAASPLHF.

The chain has TRBV11-2 and TRBJ2-5; D is unclear. The CDR3 consists of 8 residues. The germline gives CDR1 SGHAT, CDR2 FQNNGV. In DNA form, the CDR3 reads TGTGCTCTGGAGACCCAGTACTTC. The encoded protein is CALETQYF.

The rearrangement links TRBV5-8 to TRBJ2-6; no clear D. The CDR3 has 15 amino acids. CDR1 is SGHTS and CDR2 is YDEGEE in the germline V gene. With 0 bases removed from V and 1 base from J, the gap between germline ends came to 5 bases. Written as DNA, the CDR3 is TGTGCCAGCAGCTTGGTAGGATCTGGGGCCAACGTCCTGACTTTC. This codes for CASSLVGSGANVLTF. The variable domain in full, with the rest retrieved from reference TRBV5-8 and TRBJ2-6, is EAGVTQSPTHLIKTRGQQATLRCSPISGHTSVYWYQQALGLGLQFLLWYDEGEERNRGNFPPRFSGRQFPNYSSELNVNALELEDSALYLCASSLVGSGANVLTFGAGSRLTVL.

The CDR3 sequence: CASSQPSQGRRTGELFF. The CDR3 bases are TGCGCCAGCAGCCAGCCATCGCAGGGCCGGCGAACCGGGGAGCTGTTTTTT. The V call is TRBV4-1, the J call TRBJ2-2, with D possibly matching TRBD1 (5 bases). This CDR3 is built from 17 residues. Per germline, CDR1 MGHRA and CDR2 YSYEKL. Trimming stripped 3 bases from V and 5 bases from J, with 19 bases between.

This chain connects TRBV2 to TRBJ2-3; no firm D call. V lost 7 bases, J lost 2 bases, and 4 bases lay in between. CDR3 length: 11 residues. Germline assignment: CDR1 SNHLY and CDR2 FYNNEI. CDR3 loop: CASTYTDTQYF. Written as DNA, the CDR3 is TGTGCCAGCACCTACACAGATACGCAGTATTTT.

This clone was recorded once. V is TRBV2 and J is TRBJ2-3; D ambiguous. Germline CDR1 reads SNHLY; CDR2 reads FYNNEI. This CDR3 has 15 residues. The V and J ends lost 2 bases and 2 bases respectively, with 11 bases between them. CDR3 in DNA: TGTGCCAGCAGTGAAAGTTTGTTATTCACAGATACGCAGTATTTT. This translates into CASSESLLFTDTQYF.

In its sample, this clone was seen once. The chain uses TRBV7-2 and TRBJ2-1, with D tentatively TRBD1 (5 bases). The CDR3 runs to 13 residues. The V gene's germline CDR1 is SGHTA and CDR2 FQGNSA. The germline V and J ends were trimmed by 3 bases and 10 bases, with 13 bases remaining between them. CDR3 sequence reads: CASSFPTGIEQFF. CDR3 DNA: TGTGCCAGCAGCTTTCCCACAGGAATAGAGCAGTTCTTC. Full variable domain (outside the CDR3, taken from reference TRBV7-2 and TRBJ2-1): GAGVSQSPSNKVTEKGKDVELRCDPISGHTALYWYRQSLGQGLEFLIYFQGNSAPDKSGLPSDRFSAERTGGSVSTLTIQRTQQEDSAVYLCASSFPTGIEQFFGPGTRLTVL.

J is TRBJ2-3 and V is TRBV18, with a weak D call TRBD1 (5 bases). Trimming pared 4 bases from V and 4 bases from J, leaving 15 bases between. Germline CDR1 KGHSH, CDR2 LQKENI. There are 15 residues in the CDR3. The CDR3 protein is CASSRPTLGADTQYF. In nucleotides, the CDR3 is TGTGCCAGCTCACGCCCGACATTAGGGGCAGATACGCAGTATTTT.

The V call is TRBV19, the J call TRBJ1-6; 8 bases fit TRBD1. This CDR3 is built from 14 residues. In germline, CDR1 is LNHDA, CDR2 SQIVND (reference sequence). Trimming removed 6 bases from V and 6 bases from J; junction bases left unmatched: 4. CDR3 in amino acids: CASRGTGSNSPLHF. DNA for the CDR3: TGTGCCAGTAGGGGGACAGGTTCTAATTCACCCCTCCACTTT.

This chain uses TRBV19 with TRBJ1-1; D is ambiguous. The CDR3 has 15 residues. The germline CDR1 and CDR2 sequences are LNHDA and SQIVND (reference sequence). Between the trimmed V and J ends, which lost 0 bases and 11 bases, there was a span of 19 bases. CDR3 in amino acids: CASSIDRSPTRRAFF. In DNA, the CDR3 is TGTGCCAGTAGTATAGATAGATCCCCGACCCGTCGGGCTTTCTTT. The full variable domain, its missing parts supplied by reference TRBV19 and TRBJ1-1, is DGGITQSPKYLFRKEGQNVTLSCEQNLNHDAMYWYRQDPGQGLRLIYYSQIVNDFQKGDIAEGYSVSREKKESFPLTVTSAQKNPTAFYLCASSIDRSPTRRAFFGQGTRLTVV.

The rearrangement uses TRBV28 and TRBJ1-5; TRBD1 might be the D (6 bases). The CDR3 loop spans 14 amino acids. Trimming shortened V by 8 bases and J by 9 bases, and 20 bases separated the two germline ends. Germline CDR1 MDHEN, CDR2 SYDVKM. The CDR3 DNA reads as TGTGCCAGCGAAAATGCAGGGGAATGGAGGCCCCAGCATTTT. It encodes CASENAGEWRPQHF.

This sequence joins TRBV6-5 and TRBJ2-5, with 12 bases identical to TRBD2. CDR1 and CDR2 (germline): MNHEY, SVGAGI. The CDR3 contains 15 residues. Germline trimming cut 6 bases from V and 4 bases from J; bases unmatched to any gene: 6. The CDR3 DNA sequence: TGTGCCAGCAGACCAGGACTAGCGGGAATAGAGACCCAGTACTTC. Translated, it gives CASRPGLAGIETQYF.

V usage is TRBV6-5 and J usage is TRBJ2-3; unclear D gene. Germline values: CDR1 MNHEY, CDR2 SVGAGI. Trimming cost V 5 bases and J 3 bases, with 12 bases left between them. CDR3 length: 14 amino acids. The CDR3: CASSDVGWTDTQYF. CDR3 DNA: TGTGCCAGCAGTGATGTGGGGTGGACAGATACGCAGTATTTT.